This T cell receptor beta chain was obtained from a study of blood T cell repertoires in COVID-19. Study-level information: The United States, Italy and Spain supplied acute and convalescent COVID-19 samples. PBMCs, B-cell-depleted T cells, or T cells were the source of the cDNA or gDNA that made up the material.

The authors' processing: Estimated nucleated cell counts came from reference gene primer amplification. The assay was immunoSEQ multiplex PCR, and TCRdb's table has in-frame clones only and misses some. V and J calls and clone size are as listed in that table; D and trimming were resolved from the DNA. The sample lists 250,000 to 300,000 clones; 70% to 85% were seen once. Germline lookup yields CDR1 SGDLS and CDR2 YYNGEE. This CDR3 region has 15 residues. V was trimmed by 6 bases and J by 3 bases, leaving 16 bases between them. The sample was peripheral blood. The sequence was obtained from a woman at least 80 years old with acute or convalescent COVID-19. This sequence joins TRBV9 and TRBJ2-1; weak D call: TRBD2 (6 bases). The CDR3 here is CASNREGLSYNEQFF. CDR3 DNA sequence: TGTGCCAGCAACAGAGAGGGACTCAGCTACAATGAGCAGTTCTTC.